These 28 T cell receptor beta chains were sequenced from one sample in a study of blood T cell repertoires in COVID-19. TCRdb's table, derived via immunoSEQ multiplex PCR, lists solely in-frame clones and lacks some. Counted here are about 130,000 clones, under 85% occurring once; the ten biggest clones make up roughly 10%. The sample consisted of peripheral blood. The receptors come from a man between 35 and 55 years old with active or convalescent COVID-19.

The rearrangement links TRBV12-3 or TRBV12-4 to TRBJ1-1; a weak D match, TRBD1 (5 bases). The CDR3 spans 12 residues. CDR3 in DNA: TGTTCCTTAGGAGGGGCTTCTACTGAAGCTTTCTTT. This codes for CSLGGASTEAFF.

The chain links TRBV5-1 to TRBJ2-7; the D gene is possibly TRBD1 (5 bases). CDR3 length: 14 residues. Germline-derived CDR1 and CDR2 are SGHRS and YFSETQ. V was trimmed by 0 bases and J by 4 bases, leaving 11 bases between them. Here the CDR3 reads CASSLVTAAYEQYF. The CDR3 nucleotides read TGCGCCAGCAGCTTGGTGACAGCCGCATACGAGCAGTACTTC.

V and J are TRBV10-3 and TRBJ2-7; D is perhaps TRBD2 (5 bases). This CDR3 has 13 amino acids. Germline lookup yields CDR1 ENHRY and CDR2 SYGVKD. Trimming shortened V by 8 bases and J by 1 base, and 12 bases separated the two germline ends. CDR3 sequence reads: CAIRGNSSYEQYF. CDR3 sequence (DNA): TGTGCCATCCGGGGTAATAGTTCCTACGAGCAGTACTTC.

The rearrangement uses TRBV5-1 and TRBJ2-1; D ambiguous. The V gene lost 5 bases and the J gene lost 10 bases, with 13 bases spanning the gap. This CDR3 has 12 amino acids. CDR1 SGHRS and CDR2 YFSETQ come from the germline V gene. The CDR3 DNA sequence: TGCGCCAGCAGTCAGAACCAGCGCGAGCAGTTCTTC. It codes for CASSQNQREQFF.

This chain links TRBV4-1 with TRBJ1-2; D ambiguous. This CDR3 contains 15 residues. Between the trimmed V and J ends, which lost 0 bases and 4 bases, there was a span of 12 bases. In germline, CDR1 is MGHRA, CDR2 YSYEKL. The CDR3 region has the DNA TGCGCCAGCAGCCAAGATCCGCTAGGTTCCTATGGCTACACCTTC. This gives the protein CASSQDPLGSYGYTF.

CDR3 coding DNA: TGTGCCAGCAGCGTAAGTGGCGGATCCTACGAGCAGTACTTC. It specifies CASSVSGGSYEQYF. The rearrangement links TRBV9 to TRBJ2-7, with D unclear. This CDR3 comprises 14 residues. Deletions cut 1 base from V and 1 base from J, with 9 bases between. Germline CDR1 reads SGDLS; CDR2 reads YYNGEE.

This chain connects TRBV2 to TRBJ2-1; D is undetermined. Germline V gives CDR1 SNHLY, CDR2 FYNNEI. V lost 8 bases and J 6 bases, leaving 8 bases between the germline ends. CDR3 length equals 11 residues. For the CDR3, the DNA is TGTGCCAGCCGGGTGGGCAATGAGCAGTTCTTC. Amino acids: CASRVGNEQFF. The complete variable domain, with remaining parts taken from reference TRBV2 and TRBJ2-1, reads EPEVTQTPSHQVTQMGQEVILRCVPISNHLYFYWYRQILGQKVEFLVSFYNNEISEKSEIFDDQFSVERPDGSNFTLKIRSTKLEDSAMYFCASRVGNEQFFGPGTRLTVL.

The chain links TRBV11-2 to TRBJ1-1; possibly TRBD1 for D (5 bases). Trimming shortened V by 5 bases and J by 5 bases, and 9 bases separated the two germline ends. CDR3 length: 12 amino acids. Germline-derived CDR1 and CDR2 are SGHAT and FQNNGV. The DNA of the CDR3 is TGTGCCAGCAGCCCAGGGAGGACTGAAGCTTTCTTT. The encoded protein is CASSPGRTEAFF.

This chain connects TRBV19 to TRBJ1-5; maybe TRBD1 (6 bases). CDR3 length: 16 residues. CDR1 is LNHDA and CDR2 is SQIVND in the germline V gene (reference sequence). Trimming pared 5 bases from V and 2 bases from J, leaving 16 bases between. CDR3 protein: CASSSGGDTRNQPQHF. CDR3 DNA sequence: TGTGCCAGTAGTTCCGGGGGGGACACCCGCAATCAGCCCCAGCATTTT. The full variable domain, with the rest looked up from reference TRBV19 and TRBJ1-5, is DGGITQSPKYLFRKEGQNVTLSCEQNLNHDAMYWYRQDPGQGLRLIYYSQIVNDFQKGDIAEGYSVSREKKESFPLTVTSAQKNPTAFYLCASSSGGDTRNQPQHFGDGTRLSIL.

The CDR3 DNA is TGCGCCAGCAGTGATTATGCGACAGGGCACAATGAGCAGTTCTTC. Its translation is CASSDYATGHNEQFF. The rearrangement uses TRBV10-1 and TRBJ2-1; 7 positions agree with TRBD1. There are 15 residues in the CDR3. CDR1 and CDR2 from the germline V gene are WNHNN and SYGVQD (reference sequence). The junction had 7 bases not matched to a gene; V was cut back by 3 bases and J by 5 bases.

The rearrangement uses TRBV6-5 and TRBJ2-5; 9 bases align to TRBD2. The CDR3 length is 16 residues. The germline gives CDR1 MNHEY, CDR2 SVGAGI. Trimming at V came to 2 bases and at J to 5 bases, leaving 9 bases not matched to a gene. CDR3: CASSYSGGSAKETQYF. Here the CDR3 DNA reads TGTGCCAGCAGTTACAGCGGGGGGAGCGCTAAGGAGACCCAGTACTTC.

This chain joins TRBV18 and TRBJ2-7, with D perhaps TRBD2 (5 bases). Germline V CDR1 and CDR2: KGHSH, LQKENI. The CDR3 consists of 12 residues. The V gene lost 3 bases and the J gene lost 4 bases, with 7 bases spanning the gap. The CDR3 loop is CASSPEGYEQYF. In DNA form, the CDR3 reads TGTGCCAGCTCACCCGAGGGATACGAGCAGTACTTC. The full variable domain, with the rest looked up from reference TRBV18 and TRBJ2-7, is NAGVMQNPRHLVRRRGQEARLRCSPMKGHSHVYWYRQLPEEGLKFMVYLQKENIIDESGMPKERFSAEFPKEGPSILRIQQVVRGDSAAYFCASSPEGYEQYFGPGTRLTVT.

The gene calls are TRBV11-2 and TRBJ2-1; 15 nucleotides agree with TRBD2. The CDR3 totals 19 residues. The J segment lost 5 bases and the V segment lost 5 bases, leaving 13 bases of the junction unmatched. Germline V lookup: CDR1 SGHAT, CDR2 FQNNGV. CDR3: CASSAGLAGGFLRHNEQFF. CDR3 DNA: TGTGCCAGCAGCGCGGGACTAGCGGGGGGCTTTCTTAGGCACAATGAGCAGTTCTTC.

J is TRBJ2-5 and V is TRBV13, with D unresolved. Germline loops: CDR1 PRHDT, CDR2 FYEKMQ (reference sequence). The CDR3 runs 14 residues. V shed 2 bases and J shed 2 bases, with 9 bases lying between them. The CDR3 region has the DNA TGTGCCAGCAGCTTACTGGGCGAGCAAGAGACCCAGTACTTC. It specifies CASSLLGEQETQYF.

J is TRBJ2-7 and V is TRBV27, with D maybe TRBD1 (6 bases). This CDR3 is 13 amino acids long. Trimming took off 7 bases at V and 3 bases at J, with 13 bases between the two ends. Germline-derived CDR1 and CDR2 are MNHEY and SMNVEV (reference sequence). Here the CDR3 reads CASTRQVGYEQYF. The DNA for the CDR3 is TGTGCCAGCACCCGACAGGTAGGCTACGAGCAGTACTTC.

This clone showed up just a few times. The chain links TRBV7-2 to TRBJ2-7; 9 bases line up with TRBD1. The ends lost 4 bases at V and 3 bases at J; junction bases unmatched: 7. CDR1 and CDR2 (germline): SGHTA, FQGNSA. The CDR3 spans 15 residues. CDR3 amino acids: CASSSGWTGVYEQYF. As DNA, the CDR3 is TGTGCCAGCAGCTCAGGGTGGACAGGGGTCTACGAGCAGTACTTC.

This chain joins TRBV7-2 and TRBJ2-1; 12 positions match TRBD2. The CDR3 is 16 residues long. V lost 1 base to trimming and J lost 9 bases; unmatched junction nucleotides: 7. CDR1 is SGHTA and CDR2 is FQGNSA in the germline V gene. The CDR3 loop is CASSLGGLAGRGEQFF. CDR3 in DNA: TGTGCCAGCAGCTTAGGAGGACTAGCGGGGAGGGGTGAGCAGTTCTTC.

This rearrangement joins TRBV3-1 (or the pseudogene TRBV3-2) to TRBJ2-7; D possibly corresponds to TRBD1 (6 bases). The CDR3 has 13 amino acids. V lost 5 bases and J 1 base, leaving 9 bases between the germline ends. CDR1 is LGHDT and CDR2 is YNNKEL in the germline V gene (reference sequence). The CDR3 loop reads CASSVQGSYEQYF. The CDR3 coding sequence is TGTGCCAGCAGCGTACAGGGTTCCTACGAGCAGTACTTC.

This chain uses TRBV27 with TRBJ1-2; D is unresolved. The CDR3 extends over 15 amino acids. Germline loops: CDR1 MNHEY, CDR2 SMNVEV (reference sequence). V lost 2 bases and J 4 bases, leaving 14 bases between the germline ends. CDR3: CASSLKSGAGYGYTF. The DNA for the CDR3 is TGTGCCAGCAGTTTAAAGTCGGGAGCTGGCTATGGCTACACCTTC.

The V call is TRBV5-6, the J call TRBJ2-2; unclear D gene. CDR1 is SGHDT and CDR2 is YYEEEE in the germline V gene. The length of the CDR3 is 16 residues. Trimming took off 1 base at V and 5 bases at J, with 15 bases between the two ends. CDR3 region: CASSLYSPGSTGELFF. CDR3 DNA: TGTGCCAGCAGCTTGTATTCTCCAGGTAGTACCGGGGAGCTGTTTTTT.

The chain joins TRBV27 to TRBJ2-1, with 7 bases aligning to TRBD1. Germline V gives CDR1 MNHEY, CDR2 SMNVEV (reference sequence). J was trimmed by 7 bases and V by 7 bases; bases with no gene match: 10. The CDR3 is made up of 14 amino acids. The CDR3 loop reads CASNPHQGENEQFF. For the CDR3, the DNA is TGTGCCAGCAACCCCCATCAGGGGGAGAATGAGCAGTTCTTC.

The CDR3, as DNA: TGCAGCGTTGGAAAGGGGGCAACTAATGAAAAACTGTTTTTT. Its translation is CSVGKGATNEKLFF. This sequence joins TRBV29-1 and TRBJ1-4, with D tentatively TRBD1 (6 bases). CDR1 SQVTM and CDR2 ANQGSEA come from the germline V gene. The CDR3 totals 14 residues. Trimming took 4 bases from V and 0 from J, leaving 9 bases between them.

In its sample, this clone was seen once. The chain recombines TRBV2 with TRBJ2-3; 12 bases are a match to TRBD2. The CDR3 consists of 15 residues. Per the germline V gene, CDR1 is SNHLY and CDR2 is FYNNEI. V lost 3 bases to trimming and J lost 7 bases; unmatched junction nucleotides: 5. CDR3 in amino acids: CASSETSGGGNTQYF. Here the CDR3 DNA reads TGTGCCAGCAGTGAGACTAGCGGGGGAGGAAATACGCAGTATTTT.

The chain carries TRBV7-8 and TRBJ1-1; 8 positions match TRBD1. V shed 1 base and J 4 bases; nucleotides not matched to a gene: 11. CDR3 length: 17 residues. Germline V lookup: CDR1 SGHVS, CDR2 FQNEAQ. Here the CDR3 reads CASSLGFGRGLGTEAFF. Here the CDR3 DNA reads TGTGCCAGCAGCTTAGGTTTCGGCAGGGGGCTCGGCACTGAAGCTTTCTTT.

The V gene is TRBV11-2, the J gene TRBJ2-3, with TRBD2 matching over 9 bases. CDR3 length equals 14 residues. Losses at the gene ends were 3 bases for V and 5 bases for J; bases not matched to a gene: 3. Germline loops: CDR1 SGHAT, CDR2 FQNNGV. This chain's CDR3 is CASSFGTSLDTQYF. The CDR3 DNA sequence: TGTGCCAGCAGCTTCGGGACTAGCCTAGATACGCAGTATTTT. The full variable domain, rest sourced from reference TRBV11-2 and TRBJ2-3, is EAGVAQSPRYKIIEKRQSVAFWCNPISGHATLYWYQQILGQGPKLLIQFQNNGVVDDSQLPKDRFSAERLKGVDSTLKIQPAKLEDSAVYLCASSFGTSLDTQYFGPGTRLTVL.

CDR3 DNA sequence: TGTGCCAGTAGTAAAGACAAGCCCTACGAGCAGTACTTC. Encoded protein: CASSKDKPYEQYF. The rearrangement joins TRBV19 to TRBJ2-7; no clear D. Germline values: CDR1 LNHDA, CDR2 SQIVND (reference sequence). This CDR3 has 13 amino acids. V was cut by 4 bases and J by 2 bases, with 9 bases left in between.

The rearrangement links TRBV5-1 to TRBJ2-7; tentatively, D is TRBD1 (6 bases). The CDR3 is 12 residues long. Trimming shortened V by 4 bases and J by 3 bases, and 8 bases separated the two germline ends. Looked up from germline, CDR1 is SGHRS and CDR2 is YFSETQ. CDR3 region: CASSRDNYEQYF. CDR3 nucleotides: TGCGCCAGCAGCCGGGACAACTACGAGCAGTACTTC.

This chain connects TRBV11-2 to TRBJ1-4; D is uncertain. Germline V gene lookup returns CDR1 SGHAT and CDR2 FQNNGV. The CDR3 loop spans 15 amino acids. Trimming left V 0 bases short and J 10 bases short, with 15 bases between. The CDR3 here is CASSLERAVAGKLFF. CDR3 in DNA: TGTGCCAGCAGCTTAGAAAGGGCAGTAGCGGGAAAACTGTTTTTT.